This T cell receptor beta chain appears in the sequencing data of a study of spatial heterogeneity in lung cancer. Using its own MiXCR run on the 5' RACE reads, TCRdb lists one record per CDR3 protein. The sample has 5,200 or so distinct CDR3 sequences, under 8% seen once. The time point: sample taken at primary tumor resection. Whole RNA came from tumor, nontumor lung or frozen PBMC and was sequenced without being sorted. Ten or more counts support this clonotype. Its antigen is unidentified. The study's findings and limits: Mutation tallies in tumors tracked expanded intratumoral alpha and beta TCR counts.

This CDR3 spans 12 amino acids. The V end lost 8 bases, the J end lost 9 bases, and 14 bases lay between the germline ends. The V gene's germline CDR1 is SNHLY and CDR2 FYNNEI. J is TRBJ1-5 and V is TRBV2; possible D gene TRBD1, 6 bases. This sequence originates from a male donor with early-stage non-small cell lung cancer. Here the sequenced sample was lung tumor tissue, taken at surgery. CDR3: CASGGAAGPQHF. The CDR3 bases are TGTGCCAGCGGGGGGGCTGCTGGGCCCCAGCATTTT. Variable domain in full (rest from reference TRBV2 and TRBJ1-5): EPEVTQTPSHQVTQMGQEVILRCVPISNHLYFYWYRQILGQKVEFLVSFYNNEISEKSEIFDDQFSVERPDGSNFTLKIRSTKLEDSAMYFCASGGAAGPQHFGDGTRLSIL.